These 19 T cell receptor beta chains share one sample of origin, sequenced in a study of regulatory T cells in long-lasting Graves disease. In building TCR beta libraries, iRepertoire HTBI primers were used together with Arm-PCR of CDR3 regions. TCRdb independently ran MiXCR on the multiplex PCR reads; one entry per CDR3 protein. The table includes roughly 700,000 distinct CDR3 sequences, about 32% detected once. Specified time point: persistent/refractory GD, antithyroid drugs over 5 years with positive TRAb. Extracted PBMC RNA gave rise to the TCR library. Material: peripheral blood mononuclear cells (PBMCs), obtained when the disease was refractory, from a patient treated with antithyroid drugs. The receptors derive from a female donor with Graves disease.

J is TRBJ1-2 and V is TRBV27; 7 positions match TRBD1. J lost 5 bases, V lost 8 bases, and 20 bases had no gene match. The length of the CDR3 is 17 residues. Germline lookup yields CDR1 MNHEY and CDR2 SMNVEV (reference sequence). This CDR3 is CASGIPPGQTPRYGYTF. The CDR3 nucleotides are TGTGCCAGCGGAATACCCCCGGGACAGACACCACGGTATGGCTACACCTTC.

This clonotype was observed a handful of times. V gene TRBV6-1 combines with J gene TRBJ2-7; D remains unclear. Trimming shortened V by 0 bases and J by 6 bases, and 9 bases separated the two germline ends. This CDR3 region has 13 residues. Germline CDR1 and CDR2: MNHNS and SASEGT. The DNA for the CDR3 is TGTGCCAGCAGTGAAGCGCGTCAGAGCGAGCAGTACTTC. Protein: CASSEARQSEQYF.

Concerning this clonotype itself: The junction differs from germline at one of its ends, possibly a read error. The genes are TRBV4-1 and TRBJ1-6; TRBD1 agrees at 7 bases. Germline CDR1 MGHRA, CDR2 YSYEKL. CDR3 length: 20 amino acids. The chain's CDR3 is CASSQERFPGQPTINSPLHF. CDR3 sequence (DNA): TGCGCCAGCAGCCAAGAGAGGTTCCCGGGACAGCCTACAATTAATTCACCTCTCCACTTT.

This clonotype has only a few counts. J is TRBJ2-5 and V is TRBV9, with 11 bases lining up with TRBD2. Unmatched junction bases numbered 2, after V lost 3 bases and J lost 4 bases. Germline CDR1 reads SGDLS; CDR2 reads YYNGEE. The length of the CDR3 is 14 residues. The CDR3 region has the DNA TGTGCCAGCAGCGACCTAGCGGGAGGAGAGACCCAGTACTTC. This codes for CASSDLAGGETQYF.

This clonotype was found many times. CDR3 region: CASRVVDSYGYTF. The CDR3 DNA follows: TGTGCCAGCAGGGTAGTGGACAGCTATGGCTACACCTTC. This chain uses TRBV2 with TRBJ1-2; the D gene is possibly TRBD1 (6 bases). The germline V and J ends were trimmed by 6 bases and 4 bases, with 12 bases remaining between them. CDR3 size: 13 residues. Germline CDR1 is SNHLY and CDR2 is FYNNEI.

There are a few counts of this clonotype. The genes are TRBV6-5 and TRBJ1-2; 9 bases match TRBD1. This CDR3 is 14 amino acids long. Germline CDR1 reads MNHEY; CDR2 reads SVGAGI. The trim removed 3 bases at V and 6 bases at J, leaving 5 bases unmatched. The chain's CDR3 is CASSYNRGPDGYTF. The CDR3 region has the DNA TGTGCCAGCAGTTATAACAGGGGGCCGGATGGCTACACCTTC.

This clonotype came up a few times. The chain combines TRBV28 with TRBJ1-5; a weak D match, TRBD1 (5 bases). Germline CDR1 MDHEN, CDR2 SYDVKM. This CDR3 region has 14 residues. Between the trimmed V and J ends, which lost 11 bases and 4 bases, there was a span of 18 bases. The CDR3 coding sequence is TGTGCCTACGGACGAGCGGGGGGGAATCAGCCCCAGCATTTT. It encodes CAYGRAGGNQPQHF. Looking up the rest from reference TRBV28 and TRBJ1-5 gives the full variable domain: DVKVTQSSRYLVKRTGEKVFLECVQDMDHENMFWYRQDPGLGLRLIYFSYDVKMKEKGDIPEGYSVSREKKERFSLILESASTNQTSMYLCAYGRAGGNQPQHFGDGTRLSIL.

As for this clonotype: A junction end diverges from the germline sequence, so it may reflect a read error. The genes are TRBV7-2 and TRBJ2-7; 7 bases fit TRBD1. The germline V gene has CDR1 SGHTA and CDR2 FQGNSA. The CDR3 extends over 15 amino acids. The CDR3 reads CASSLVGQTSYERYF. CDR3 in DNA: TGTGCCAGCAGCTTAGTGGGACAGACATCCTACGAGCGGTACTTC.

In this sample, this clonotype turned up a few times. This sequence joins TRBV27 and TRBJ2-4, with TRBD2 matching over 12 bases. CDR3 size: 16 residues. Germline CDR1 MNHEY, CDR2 SMNVEV (reference sequence). The ends lost 8 bases at V and 6 bases at J; junction bases unmatched: 11. The CDR3 sequence: CASGRLAGGPGNIQYF. CDR3 in DNA: TGTGCCAGCGGACGTCTAGCGGGAGGGCCGGGAAACATTCAGTACTTC.

V usage is TRBV20-1 and J usage is TRBJ1-1; D unresolved. The CDR3 has 14 residues. Between the trimmed V and J ends, which lost 3 bases and 3 bases, there was a span of 14 bases. Per the germline V gene, CDR1 is DFQATT and CDR2 is SNEGSKA (reference sequence). CDR3 amino acids: CSASMGIRDTEAFF. The CDR3 bases are TGCAGTGCTAGTATGGGGATAAGGGACACTGAAGCTTTCTTT.

This rearrangement joins TRBV29-1 to TRBJ1-2, with D unclear. Germline-derived CDR1 and CDR2 are SQVTM and ANQGSEA. The CDR3 has 13 amino acids. Trimming pared 1 base from V and 4 bases from J, leaving 10 bases between. The CDR3 region has the DNA TGCAGCGTTGAAGGGGCCGGAAGCTATGGCTACACCTTC. It specifies CSVEGAGSYGYTF.

This clonotype turned up a few times. The CDR3 protein is CAISGGLSSGANVLTF. As DNA, the CDR3 is TGTGCCATCAGCGGGGGGCTTAGCTCTGGGGCCAACGTCCTGACTTTC. The rearrangement links TRBV10-3 to TRBJ2-6; TRBD2 is a possible D gene (7 bases). Germline values: CDR1 ENHRY, CDR2 SYGVKD. The CDR3 loop spans 16 amino acids. V dropped 6 bases and J dropped 0 bases, with 12 bases sitting between them.

This sequence joins TRBV3-1 and TRBJ1-4, with D maybe TRBD1 (5 bases). Germline CDR1 and CDR2: LGHDT and YNNKEL (reference sequence). CDR3 length: 15 residues. Between the trimmed V and J ends, which lost 4 bases and 3 bases, there was a span of 12 bases. The CDR3 is CASSRRAGSNEKLFF. CDR3 nucleotide sequence: TGTGCCAGCAGCCGAAGGGCAGGGTCTAATGAAAAACTGTTTTTT.

This sequence joins TRBV11-2 and TRBJ2-7, with 7 bases fitting TRBD2. CDR1 and CDR2 (germline): SGHAT, FQNNGV. CDR3 length equals 16 residues. The V segment lost 3 bases and the J segment 7 bases; nucleotides outside the gene matches: 15. CDR3 DNA: TGTGCCAGCAGCTTTGCCATGCGGGCGGGAGAGAAAGAGCAGTACTTC. Its protein is CASSFAMRAGEKEQYF. Supplemented by reference TRBV11-2 and TRBJ2-7, the full variable domain reads EAGVAQSPRYKIIEKRQSVAFWCNPISGHATLYWYQQILGQGPKLLIQFQNNGVVDDSQLPKDRFSAERLKGVDSTLKIQPAKLEDSAVYLCASSFAMRAGEKEQYFGPGTRLTVT.

This clonotype was found a few times. The V call is TRBV5-1, the J call TRBJ1-4, with D hard to call. Trimming removed 5 bases from V and 1 base from J, with 12 bases in between. This CDR3 has 15 amino acids. CDR1 and CDR2 from the germline V gene are SGHRS and YFSETQ. CDR3 nucleotide sequence: TGCGCCAGCAGATCGGACGGACGAACTAATGAAAAACTGTTTTTT. It yields the protein CASRSDGRTNEKLFF.

This chain uses TRBV27 with TRBJ2-1; D is ambiguous. The V gene lost 7 bases and the J gene lost 0 bases, with 13 bases spanning the gap. Germline CDR1 is MNHEY and CDR2 is SMNVEV (reference sequence). The CDR3 runs 15 residues. The CDR3 bases are TGTGCCAGCACCGTCGATGCGAGCTCCTACAATGAGCAGTTCTTC. Its protein is CASTVDASSYNEQFF.

The CDR3: CASSLVLLSGRGTEAFF. CDR3 DNA sequence: TGTGCCAGCAGCTTGGTACTTTTGTCCGGTCGAGGTACTGAAGCTTTCTTT. This chain joins TRBV5-5 and TRBJ1-1; D not certain. This CDR3 contains 17 residues. With 0 bases removed from V and 5 bases from J, the gap between germline ends came to 20 bases. Looked up from germline, CDR1 is SGHKS and CDR2 is YYEKEE (reference sequence).

J is TRBJ2-7 and V is TRBV29-1; D not certain. The ends were cut back, 5 bases at V and 3 bases at J, with 8 bases in the middle. The germline V gene encodes CDR1 SQVTM and CDR2 ANQGSEA. CDR3 length: 11 amino acids. The CDR3 region is CSVTSIYEQYF. For the CDR3, the DNA is TGCAGCGTTACCTCAATCTACGAGCAGTACTTC.

This clonotype was seen ten or more times. The chain employs TRBV6-1 and TRBJ1-2; TRBD1 is a possible D gene (6 bases). The CDR3 runs to 15 residues. Trimming left V 6 bases short and J 2 bases short, with 16 bases between. Looked up from germline, CDR1 is MNHNS and CDR2 is SASEGT. CDR3 bases: TGTGCCAGCAGGGAAAGTAGGACAGCGAACTATGGCTACACCTTC. It specifies CASRESRTANYGYTF.